This note documents a single T cell receptor (beta chain) sequence. Its matching antigen is unknown. The entry originates in a study of CXCR3-negative and CXCR3-positive naive CD8 T cells. UMI-labeled TRB cDNA libraries were prepared by 5' RACE. TCRdb derives one entry per CDR3 protein from the 5' RACE reads, leaving out DNA. Its clone listing holds some 120,000 distinct CDR3 sequences. Study-wide results and limits: Compared with CXCR3-negative naive cells, CXCR3-positive naive cells showed more hydrophobic TRB CDR3s.

The CDR3 is 17 residues long. Germline CDR1 SSHAT, CDR2 FNYEAQ (reference sequence). The sequenced sample was naive CXCR3+ CD8+ T cells from blood. Subset indicated: CD45RO-CCR7+CD27+CD95- naive CD8+ T cells expressing CXCR3 (TNR3+). V and J are TRBV7-7 and TRBJ2-5; absent DNA, TCRdb's TRBD2 call cannot be checked. The receptor comes from a human donor in good health. Some clones in this sample may be carry-over from other donors' samples. CDR3 region: CASSLSPTQGVVETQYF.